A single T cell receptor (beta chain) is shown here with its context. Its specificity is unknown. The sample comes from a study of cytomegalovirus exposure and HLA in healthy donors. Per germline, CDR1 MGHRA and CDR2 YSYEKL. This CDR3 has 16 amino acids. Trimming took 0 bases from V and 4 from J; bases not matched to a gene: 5. 60 Vbeta and 13 Jbeta primers were used in PCR. Method: immunoSEQ multiplex PCR; TCRdb's copy keeps in-frame clones and lacks some. The table records fewer than 140,000 clones, 60% to 80% of them present only once. Study observations and caveats: The study recorded 150 to 200 TCR beta chains that were cytomegalovirus-associated.

The origin of this receptor is a man aged 35-49 years in good health and CMV-seronegative. The specimen was PBMCs. The chain uses TRBV4-1 and TRBJ1-3, with 8 positions matching TRBD1. The CDR3 coding sequence is TGCGCCAGCAGCCAAGACCTGGACAGGGCCGGAAACACCATATATTTT. Protein product: CASSQDLDRAGNTIYF.